The present TCR beta chain was sequenced within a study of blood T cell repertoires in COVID-19. Turning to the study itself: Sites across the United States, Italy and Spain contributed samples from acute and convalescent COVID-19. The cDNA or gDNA used as material had been derived from T cells, B-cell-depleted T cells, or PBMCs.

Germline-derived CDR1 and CDR2 are SNHLY and FYNNEI. The CDR3 extends over 15 amino acids. The ends were cut back, 2 bases at V and 6 bases at J, with 14 bases in the middle. As originally analysed: The assay estimated nucleated cells by amplifying reference gene primers. The data were produced by immunoSEQ multiplex PCR, yet TCRdb's version contains in-frame clones alone and is incomplete. That table supplies the V and J calls and clone size; D and trimming were determined from the DNA. The repertoire has roughly 14,000 clones, roughly 86% of them found once; the top ten carry 5% to 7%. The chain joins TRBV2 to TRBJ1-5, with D perhaps matching TRBD1 (5 bases). Material for sequencing was peripheral blood. This TCR derives from a human donor in a cohort sampled during active COVID-19. In DNA form, the CDR3 reads TGTGCCAGCAGTGAATTAGGGGAAGTGGGTCAGCCCCAGCATTTT. Amino acid sequence: CASSELGEVGQPQHF.